This T cell receptor (beta chain) is from a study of cytomegalovirus exposure and HLA in healthy donors listed by TCRdb under 2017. The study in broad terms: An earlier analysis of around 600 of the donors reported more than 250 Gb of sequence data and more than 90 million unique TCR beta sequences from some 180 million T cells. Approximately 310 gigabases of sequencing data and approximately 84 million unique TCR sequences were included in an early release covering over 600 HLA-typed donors. Of the approximately 400 genotyped donors, approximately 83% fell in the genetic ancestry cluster associated with self-reported Caucasian donors. The aim of the study was to test whether cataloging public T cell receptors could identify signatures of past pathogen exposure. The study used immunosequencing to profile the T cell repertoires of 666 subjects and linked those repertoires to cytomegalovirus serostatus. Besides the first cohort of roughly 700 subjects, a separate validation cohort made up of 120 different subjects was used. To predict cytomegalovirus infection status, the study combined high-throughput TCR immunosequencing, statistical association of individual TCRs with disease status, and machine learning. To study patterns of TCR occurrence, a later analysis re-analyzed previously published TCR beta repertoires from around 660 donors and added high-resolution HLA genotyping. In the later analysis, no new phenotypic data were used to find candidate immune exposures; instead, reliance was placed on TCR beta sequences and their occurrence across donors. An earlier analysis of about 620 of the donors applied high-throughput TCR beta sequencing to assess whether each TCR beta V gene segment acted as functional or pseudogenic. Alongside the repertoire data, information on donor age, sex, ethnicity and CMV serostatus was compiled. Genome-wide SNP genotypes for about 55% of the roughly 670 donors were used in a later genetic analysis, which treated that subset as a discovery cohort. Every discovery cohort repertoire had been produced on one sequencing platform. HLA typing covered class I and class II loci at four-digit resolution. The number of donors typed differed by locus, with roughly 629-640 for A, B, C, DRB1 and DQB1, 522 for DQA1, approximately 570 for DPA1, and under 490 for DPB1. Four to six DR-DQ haplotypes were handled as single units for association and clustering, since linkage in the cohort was strong. Among some 410 genotyped donors of the cohort, an average of around 240,000 unique TCR beta nucleotide sequences were sequenced per donor, 15% to 20% of them non-productive.

Results the study describes overall, beyond this receptor: Compared with the 666-donor mean, donors in an Asian-associated ancestry cluster had fewer N-insertions in productive TCRs, according to a later genetic analysis. In a later analysis, HLA-associated TCR beta chains showed more clonal expansion and lower generation probabilities than non-associated chains that were equally common. Most TCR sequences were observed very rarely across donors, whereas some public TCRs were present in many individuals. This cohort had only TCR beta chains sequenced, and the lack of alpha or paired-chain data limited which features could be detected. V-gene and J-gene trimming of TCR beta chains was associated with a missense DCLRE1C variant in a later genetic analysis, and the association was replicated in an independent cohort. Cytomegalovirus status was reported to be diagnosed by the classifier with high specificity and sensitivity in both the original and validation cohorts. In a later analysis, around 17,000 TCR beta sequences were associated with specific HLA alleles at a false discovery rate of 0.05. The presence/absence analyses assumed that sequencing depth was roughly uniform across donors, and that assumption may not be true. According to a later analysis, most CMV-associated TCR beta chains appeared to be HLA-restricted, and the HLA associations seemed to be driven largely by CMV exposure. Because the 87-base-pair reads could not distinguish some IMGT-functional V segments, including TRBV6-2 and TRBV6-3, those segments were excluded. Because counts were too low, seventeen rarely observed V segments, including chromosome 9 orphons, were excluded from the earlier analysis of a few hundred of the donors. Immune exposure information for the cohort was limited to CMV serostatus. Several of the top co-occurrence clusters appeared to be linked to parvovirus B19, influenza, CMV and Epstein-Barr virus, according to a later analysis. Because HLA typing was unavailable for some donors at each locus, only the typed subset was used in association tests. A later analysis found that TCR association rates varied across HLA loci, with DRB1 alleles showing the most associated TCRs and HLA-C alleles the fewest. Broadly in line with IMGT annotations, most TCR beta V segments showed up in productive rearrangements about 87% or about 30% of the time in an earlier analysis of 450 to 750 of the donors. When HLA alleles, especially DR and DQ, strongly co-occurred, TCR associations were difficult to assign to individual alleles. In vitro tests confirmed that a few of the cytomegalovirus-associated TCR beta chains recognize cytomegalovirus antigens. A cluster of highly shared sequence variants was judged likely to be a technical artifact of the sequencing pipeline. Linkage disequilibrium might explain the correlated functional status among segregating V segments, but an unknown experimental factor could not be excluded. According to the authors, the approach could potentially be generalized to other disease states and immunological phenotypes. A further reported finding was that TCR beta sequences accurately predicted the HLA-A and HLA-B alleles for most subjects in the first cohort. A total of about 180 TCR beta chains were listed by the study as associated with cytomegalovirus.

As encoded in the germline V gene, CDR1 is SGHRS while CDR2 is YFSETQ. From its cysteine to its phenylalanine, the CDR3 spans 16 amino acids. Only the CDR3 part of the read is kept: 48 bases, read in frame from the first base. At the junction V is shortened by 2 bases and J by 4 bases; bases outside the gene matches: 10. The cohort comprised hundreds of healthy bone marrow donors. At the time of sampling, all cohort members were nominally healthy, though unrecorded immune exposures were likely present. The donor was CMV seronegative and was included in the group of a few hundred seronegative cohort members. Every donor gave a peripheral blood sample, and the peripheral blood mononuclear cells from that sample were used for TCR beta sequencing. The Qiagen DNeasy Blood Extraction Kit was used to extract genomic DNA from the blood cell samples. In regard to this clone: This receptor's antigen is unknown. One base away there is no much larger clone; base qualities are not given.

Receptor amplification or capture employed the immunoSEQ multiplex PCR assay. A mixture of 60 forward primers for TCR Vbeta segments and 13 reverse primers for TCR Jbeta segments was used in the multiplex PCR. The CDR3 region of rearranged TCR beta genes was amplified from genomic DNA with a multiplex PCR assay. The Illumina HiSeq System was used to sequence the amplified TCR beta libraries as 87-base-pair reads. As for the authors' bioinformatics: A later analysis counted about 76 million unique TCR beta chains across the 640 or so repertoires, and around 9.9 million of these chains were shared by at least two donors. Raw reads were error-corrected and collapsed into unique sequences by a nearest-neighbor algorithm in which closely related sequences were merged to remove PCR and sequencing errors. Alignment of CDR3 sequences to IMGT reference sequences was used to assign V, D and J gene segments. Each retained sequence needed at least a six-nucleotide match to both a V gene segment and a J gene segment. Rearrangements were classified as productive when the CDR3 lacked stop codons and remained in frame with V and J, and all other rearrangements were classified as non-productive. Following IMGT convention, CDR3 was defined as the stretch from the second conserved V-encoded cysteine to the conserved J-encoded phenylalanine. In an earlier analysis of just under 600 of the donors, sequences lacking an unambiguous match to a single V gene segment were excluded. In an earlier analysis of several hundred of the donors, a V segment was called functional when productive rearrangements were above 56.7%, and segregating when the standard deviation between donors exceeded 5%. A statistical classification framework was developed to diagnose cytomegalovirus status using the catalog of TCR beta chain sequences. In a later analysis, V and J genes were assigned by comparing TCR nucleotide sequences against IMGT/GENE-DB human TR gene sequences. In a later analysis, CDR3 sequences and most-parsimonious VDJ recombination scenarios were assigned using the TCRdist pipeline. In a later analysis, every TCR beta chain was defined by the combination of its CDR3 amino acid sequence and its V-gene family, and reads without a unique V-gene family were dropped. To address suspected cross-contamination and a sequencing artifact, a later analysis removed several hundred highly shared, low-generation-probability nucleotide sequences. In a later analysis, a clonal expansion index for each public chain was calculated from normalized within-repertoire ranks of inferred template counts. In a later analysis, generation probabilities were computed with a VDJ recombination model fitted to out-of-frame rearrangements, and the resulting probabilities were checked against IGoR. A later analysis scored TCR-TCR, TCR-HLA and TCR-CMV co-occurrence with hypergeometric tests, applying a repertoire-size bias correction to TCR pairs. In a later analysis, false discovery rates were estimated by permuting HLA or CMV assignments 20 times. In a later analysis, co-occurring TCRs were grouped using DBSCAN, with TCRdist sequence similarity added in when clustering inside HLA-allele-positive subsets. For co-occurrence clustering, repertoires with fewer than 30,000 or more than 120,000 public chains were excluded, along with about five repertoires with anomalous nucleotide sharing. TCRdb provides this immuneACCESS table in a form limited to in-frame rearrangements. Some clones are lacking; in checked studies, under half of them reflect an unresolved V gene, and why the rest are absent is not known. Clone size and the V and J calls come from that table; the DNA yielded D and trimming. The sample profile shows roughly 150,000 clones; roughly 85% of them were found once. The biggest ten clones account for about 1.3% of the sample.

The sequence was obtained from a man aged 25-45 years in good health and CMV-seronegative. This receptor chain uses TRBV5-1 and TRBJ2-3; the junction holds 7 bases that match TRBD2. The source material was PBMCs. The DNA sequence reads TGCGCCAGCAGCTTAGGGGTGATCGGGAGGCCAGATACGCAGTATTTT. Its translation is CASSLGVIGRPDTQYF.